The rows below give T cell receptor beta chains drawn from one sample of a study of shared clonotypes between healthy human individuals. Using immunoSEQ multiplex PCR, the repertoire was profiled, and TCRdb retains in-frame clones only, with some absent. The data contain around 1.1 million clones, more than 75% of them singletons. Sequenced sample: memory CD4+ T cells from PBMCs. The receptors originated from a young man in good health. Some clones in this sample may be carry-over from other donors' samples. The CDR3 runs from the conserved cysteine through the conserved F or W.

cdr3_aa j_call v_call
CSVESWRAISTDTQYF TRBJ2-3 TRBV29-1
CASSSRAGIETQYF TRBJ2-5 TRBV27
CASSQYRDAYEQYF TRBJ2-7 TRBV28
CASSPSYGRAYNEQFF TRBJ2-1 TRBV4-1
CASSPSRGPTNQPQHF TRBJ1-5 TRBV7-2
CASSWRAGGVADTQYF TRBJ2-3 TRBV5-4
CASTSPRGLREKLFF TRBJ1-4 TRBV6-1
CASSSSGTGGYEQYF TRBJ2-7 TRBV5-1
CASSLSHNEQFF TRBJ2-1 TRBV7-2
CAWSVSRYEQYF TRBJ2-7 TRBV30
CASSSDSLAKNIQYF TRBJ2-4 TRBV5-4
CASRERTGGAGANVLTF TRBJ2-6 TRBV2
CASSVGQGAPEAFF TRBJ1-1 TRBV9
CASSLPGQGSEAFF TRBJ1-1 TRBV11-3
CASSVGAGRTDTQYF TRBJ2-3 TRBV9
CASSPGTSRLNEQFF TRBJ2-1 TRBV7-2
CASSRGGTGEETQYF TRBJ2-5 TRBV5-1
CASNLPGQGNEQFF TRBJ2-1 TRBV6-6
CASSLASSGVLSGELFF TRBJ2-2 TRBV5-1
CASSLEIGAFSYEQYF TRBJ2-7 TRBV7-9
CASGLTDSSYNEQFF TRBJ2-1 TRBV12-5
CASSSTTSGSTDTQYF TRBJ2-3 TRBV5-1
CASSGSGRASETQYF TRBJ2-5 TRBV6-5
CATRRTGSTDTQYF TRBJ2-3 TRBV15
CASSEIGGNGYTF TRBJ1-2 TRBV10-2
CASRSGLNEKLFF TRBJ1-4 TRBV28
CAWRGPSGANVLTF TRBJ2-6 TRBV30
CASSGRQGVSYNEQFF TRBJ2-1 TRBV6-1
CASRLGTSGYNEQFF TRBJ2-1 TRBV5-1
CATSRRAVTDTQYF TRBJ2-3 TRBV15
CASSLEGTYYEQYF TRBJ2-7 TRBV5-1
CASSVGWLSNEKLFF TRBJ1-4 TRBV9
CASSPNLLYEQYF TRBJ2-7 TRBV11-2
CASSVGLAATDTQYF TRBJ2-3 TRBV6-1
CASSRTSTYNEQFF TRBJ2-1 TRBV28
CASTLFPGQGNTEAFF TRBJ1-1 TRBV28
CASSLAGIGGYEQYF TRBJ2-7 TRBV5-6
CASSLTGTSSGANVLTF TRBJ2-6 TRBV7-3
CASILEGAGNQPQHF TRBJ1-5 TRBV5-1
CASTVQGRGYGYTF TRBJ1-2 TRBV28
CASSSLAGRHTQYF TRBJ2-3 TRBV6-5
CASSRISNQPQHF TRBJ1-5 TRBV28
CASSTVGRGAGELFF TRBJ2-2 TRBV6-6
CASSLDGEGNTIYF TRBJ1-3 TRBV5-1
CASSLVGANTEAFF TRBJ1-1 TRBV7-2
CASRAEVVSYEQYF TRBJ2-7 TRBV2